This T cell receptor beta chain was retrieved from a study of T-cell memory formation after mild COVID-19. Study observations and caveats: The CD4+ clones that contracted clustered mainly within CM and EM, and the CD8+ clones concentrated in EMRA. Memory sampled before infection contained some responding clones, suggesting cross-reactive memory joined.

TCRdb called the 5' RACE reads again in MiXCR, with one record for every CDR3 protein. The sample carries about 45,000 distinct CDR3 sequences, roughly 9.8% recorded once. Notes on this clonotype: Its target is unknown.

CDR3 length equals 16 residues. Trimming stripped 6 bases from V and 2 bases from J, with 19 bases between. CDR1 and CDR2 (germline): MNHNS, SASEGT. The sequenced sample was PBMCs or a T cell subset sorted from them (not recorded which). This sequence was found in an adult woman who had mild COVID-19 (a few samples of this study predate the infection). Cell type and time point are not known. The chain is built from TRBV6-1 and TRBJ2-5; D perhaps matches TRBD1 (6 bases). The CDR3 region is CASRNLVTGRQETQYF. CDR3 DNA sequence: TGTGCCAGCAGAAATCTTGTGACAGGAAGACAAGAGACCCAGTACTTC.